This T cell receptor beta chain was identified during a study of T-cell reconstitution after alpha-beta-depleted transplantation in children. The CDR3 has 14 residues. Looked up from germline, CDR1 is SQVTM and CDR2 is ANQGSEA. With 7 bases removed from V and 0 bases from J, the gap between germline ends came to 13 bases. TCRbeta library preparation incorporated unique molecular identifiers. One entry per CDR3 protein results from TCRdb running MiXCR on the PCR reads. The sample includes some 300,000 distinct CDR3 sequences, 9.5% to 13% seen only once; the top ten take roughly 7.1%. This clonotype was seen repeatedly, ten times or more. Its target is unknown. Study results and caveats: Roughly two months post-transplant, alpha-beta T cells reportedly originated from several hundred graft clones that had expanded. Once a year had passed after transplant, T-cell counts and diversity came mostly from newly produced T cells. Surviving recipient T cells and thymic progenitors underlay high day-60 TCRbeta diversity in some patients.

The chain recombines TRBV29-1 with TRBJ2-1; tentatively, D is TRBD1 (6 bases). The receptor comes from a boy in the first two years of life with acute myeloid leukemia, due to receive a stem cell transplant. Here the sequenced sample was PBMCs, taken before TCRalphabeta/CD19-depleted stem cell transplant. CDR3 nucleotides: TGCAGCGGGGTAAGAGGGGGCTCCTACAATGAGCAGTTCTTC. Protein sequence: CSGVRGGSYNEQFF.